These 2 T cell receptor beta chains share one sample of origin, sequenced in a study of OX40 agonist ivuxolimab in advanced cancers. Produced via immunoSEQ multiplex PCR; TCRdb's table is partial and in-frame only. The repertoire holds about 28,000 clones, around four fifths seen once, with around 10% in the top ten. This specimen consisted of CD4+ or CD8+ T cells sorted from blood, obtained in a trial of the OX40 agonist ivuxolimab. These receptors came from an adult with an advanced solid tumor such as melanoma, head and neck, liver or kidney cancer.

V is TRBV14 and J is TRBJ1-1; D is uncertain. The CDR3 spans 13 residues. CDR1 is SGHDN and CDR2 is FVKESK in the germline V gene. Trimming took 1 base from V and 1 from J, leaving 4 bases between them. CDR3 sequence reads: CASSQVRNTEAFF. CDR3 nucleotide sequence: TGTGCCAGCAGCCAAGTCAGGAACACTGAAGCTTTCTTT.

The chain uses TRBV6-5 and TRBJ2-4, with D possibly called TRBD1 or TRBD2 (5 bases each). Germline assignment: CDR1 MNHEY and CDR2 SVGAGI. Deletions cut 2 bases from V and 3 bases from J, with 11 bases between. The CDR3 length is 15 residues. CDR3 nucleotides: TGTGCCAGCAGTTACGGTGGGACGGGCAAAAACATTCAGTACTTC. This codes for CASSYGGTGKNIQYF.